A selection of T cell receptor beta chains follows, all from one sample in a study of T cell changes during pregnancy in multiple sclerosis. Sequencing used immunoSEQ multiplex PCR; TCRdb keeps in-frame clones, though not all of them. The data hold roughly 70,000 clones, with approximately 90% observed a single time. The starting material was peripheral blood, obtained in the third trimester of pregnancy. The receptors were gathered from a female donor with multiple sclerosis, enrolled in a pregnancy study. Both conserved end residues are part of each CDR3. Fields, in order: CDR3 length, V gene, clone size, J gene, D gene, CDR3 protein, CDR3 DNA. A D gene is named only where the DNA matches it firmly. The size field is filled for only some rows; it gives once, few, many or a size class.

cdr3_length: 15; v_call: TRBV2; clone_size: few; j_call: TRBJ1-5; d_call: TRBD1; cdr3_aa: CASSKGQGAGQPQHF; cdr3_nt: TGTGCCAGCAGTAAGGGACAGGGGGCCGGTCAGCCCCAGCATTTT
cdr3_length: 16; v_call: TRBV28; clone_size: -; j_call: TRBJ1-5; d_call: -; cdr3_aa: CASSLSQGPLREPQHF; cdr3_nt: TGTGCCAGCAGTTTATCCCAGGGGCCCCTGAGGGAGCCCCAGCATTTT
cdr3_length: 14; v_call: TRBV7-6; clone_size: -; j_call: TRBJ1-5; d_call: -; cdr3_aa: CASSLVGGDQPQHF; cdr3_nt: TGTGCCAGCAGCTTAGTAGGGGGTGATCAGCCCCAGCATTTT
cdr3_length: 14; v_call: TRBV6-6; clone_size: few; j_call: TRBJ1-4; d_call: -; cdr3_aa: CASSYAGTNEKLFF; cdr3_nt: TGTGCCAGCAGTTACGCAGGGACTAATGAAAAACTGTTTTTT
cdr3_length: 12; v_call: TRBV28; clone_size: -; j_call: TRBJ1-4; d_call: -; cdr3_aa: CASAGGNEKLFF; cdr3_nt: TGTGCCAGCGCGGGGGGCAATGAAAAACTGTTTTTT
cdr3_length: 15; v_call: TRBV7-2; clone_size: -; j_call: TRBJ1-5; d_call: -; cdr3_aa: CASSISGRENQPQHF; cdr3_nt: TGTGCCAGCAGCATATCGGGTCGGGAGAATCAGCCCCAGCATTTT
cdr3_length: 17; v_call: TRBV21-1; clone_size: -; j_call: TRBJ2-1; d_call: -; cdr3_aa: CASSPDIDRGRWNEQFF; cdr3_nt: TGTGCCAGCAGCCCCGATATAGACAGGGGCCGCTGGAATGAGCAGTTCTTC
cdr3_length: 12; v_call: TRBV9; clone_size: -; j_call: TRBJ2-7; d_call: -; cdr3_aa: CASSVDFHEQYF; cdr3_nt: TGTGCCAGCAGCGTAGACTTCCACGAGCAGTACTTC
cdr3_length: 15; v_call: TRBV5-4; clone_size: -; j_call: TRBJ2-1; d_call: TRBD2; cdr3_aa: CASSLRGGSYNEQFF; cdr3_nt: TGTGCCAGCAGCTTGCGTGGCGGGAGCTACAATGAGCAGTTCTTC
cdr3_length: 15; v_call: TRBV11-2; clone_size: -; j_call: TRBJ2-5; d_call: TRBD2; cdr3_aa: CASSLGPAGGETQYF; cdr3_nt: TGTGCCAGCAGCTTAGGTCCCGCGGGAGGGGAGACCCAGTACTTC
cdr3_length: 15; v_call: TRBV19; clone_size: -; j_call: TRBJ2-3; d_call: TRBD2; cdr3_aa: CASRRSGSQTDTQYF; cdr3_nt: TGTGCCAGTAGAAGGAGCGGGAGCCAGACAGATACGCAGTATTTT
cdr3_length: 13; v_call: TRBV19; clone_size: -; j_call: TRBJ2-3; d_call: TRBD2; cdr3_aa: CASSAGLAGLQYF; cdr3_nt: TGTGCCAGTAGTGCCGGACTAGCGGGACTTCAGTATTTT
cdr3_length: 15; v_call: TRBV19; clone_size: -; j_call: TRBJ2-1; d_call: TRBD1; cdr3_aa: CASSPGDSGWNEQFF; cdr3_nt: TGTGCCAGTAGTCCCGGGGACAGTGGGTGGAATGAGCAGTTCTTC
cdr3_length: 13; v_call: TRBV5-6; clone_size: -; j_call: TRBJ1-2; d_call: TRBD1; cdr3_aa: CASSARQGGGYTF; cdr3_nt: TGTGCCAGCAGCGCGAGACAGGGAGGAGGCTACACCTTC
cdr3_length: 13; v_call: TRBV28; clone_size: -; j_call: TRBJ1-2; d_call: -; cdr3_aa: CASSLFQGNGYTF; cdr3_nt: TGTGCCAGCAGTTTATTTCAGGGAAACGGCTACACCTTC
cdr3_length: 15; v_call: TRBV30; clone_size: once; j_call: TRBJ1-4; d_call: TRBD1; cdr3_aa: CAWSVLGTGDEKLFF; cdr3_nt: TGTGCCTGGAGTGTACTCGGGACAGGGGACGAAAAACTGTTTTTT
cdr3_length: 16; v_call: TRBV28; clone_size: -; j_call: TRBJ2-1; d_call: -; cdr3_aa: CASSPWASDTYNEQFF; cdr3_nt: TGTGCCAGCAGTCCCTGGGCTAGCGATACCTACAATGAGCAGTTCTTC
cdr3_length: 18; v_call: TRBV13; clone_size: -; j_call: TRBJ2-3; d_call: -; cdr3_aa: CASSLGGDMGWGTDTQYF; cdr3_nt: TGTGCCAGCAGCTTGGGGGGGGACATGGGATGGGGCACAGATACGCAGTATTTT
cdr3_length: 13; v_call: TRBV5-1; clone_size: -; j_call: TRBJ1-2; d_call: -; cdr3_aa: CASSLQRDRGYTF; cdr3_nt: TGCGCCAGCAGCTTACAGAGGGATCGAGGCTACACCTTC
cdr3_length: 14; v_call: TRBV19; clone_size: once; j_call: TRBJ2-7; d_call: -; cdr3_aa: CASSGAGDSYEQYF; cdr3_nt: TGTGCCAGTAGTGGGGCAGGGGATTCCTACGAGCAGTACTTC
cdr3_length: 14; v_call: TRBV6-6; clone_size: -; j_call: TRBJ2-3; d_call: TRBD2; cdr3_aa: CASRPGTRSDTQYF; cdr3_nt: TGTGCCAGCAGGCCCGGGACTAGATCAGATACGCAGTATTTT
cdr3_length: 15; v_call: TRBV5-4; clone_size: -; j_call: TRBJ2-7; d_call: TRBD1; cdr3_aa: CASTLGTGIRSEQYF; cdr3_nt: TGTGCCAGCACCCTAGGGACAGGGATCAGGAGCGAGCAGTACTTC
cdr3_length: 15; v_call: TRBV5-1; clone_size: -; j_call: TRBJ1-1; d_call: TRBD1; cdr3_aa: CASSLLTGAGTEAFF; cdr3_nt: TGCGCCAGCAGCTTGCTGACAGGGGCGGGCACTGAAGCTTTCTTT
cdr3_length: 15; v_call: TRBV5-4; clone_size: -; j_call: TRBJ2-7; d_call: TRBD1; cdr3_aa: CASSLAVGGGYEQYF; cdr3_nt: TGTGCCAGCAGCTTGGCGGTAGGGGGCGGTTACGAGCAGTACTTC
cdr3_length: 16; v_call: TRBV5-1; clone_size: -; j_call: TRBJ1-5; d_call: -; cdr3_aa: CASSLVEGRRNQPQHF; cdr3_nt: TGCGCCAGCAGCTTGGTGGAGGGACGAAGGAATCAGCCCCAGCATTTT
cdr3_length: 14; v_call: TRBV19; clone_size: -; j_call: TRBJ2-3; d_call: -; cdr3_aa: CASRGAQSTDTQYF; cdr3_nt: TGTGCCAGTAGGGGGGCGCAAAGCACAGATACGCAGTATTTT
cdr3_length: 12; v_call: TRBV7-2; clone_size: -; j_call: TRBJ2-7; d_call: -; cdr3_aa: CASSYQGSEQYF; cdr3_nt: TGTGCCAGCAGTTACCAAGGAAGCGAGCAGTACTTC
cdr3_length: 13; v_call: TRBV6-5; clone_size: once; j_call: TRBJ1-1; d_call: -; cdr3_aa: CASSYGQRREAFF; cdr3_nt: TGTGCCAGCAGTTACGGACAGCGGCGTGAAGCTTTCTTT
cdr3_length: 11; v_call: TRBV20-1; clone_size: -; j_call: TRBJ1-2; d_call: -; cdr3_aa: CSAVDSGALTF; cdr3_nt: TGCAGTGCTGTGGACAGTGGGGCTCTCACCTTC
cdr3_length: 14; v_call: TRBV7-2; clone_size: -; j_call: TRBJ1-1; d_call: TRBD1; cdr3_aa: CASSSSDRATEAFF; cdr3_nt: TGTGCCAGCAGCTCTTCGGACAGGGCCACTGAAGCTTTCTTT
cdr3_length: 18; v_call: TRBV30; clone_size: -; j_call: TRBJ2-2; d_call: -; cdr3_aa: CAWLTRQAQSIGAGELFF; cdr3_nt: TGTGCCTGGCTTACCCGACAGGCTCAGTCTATAGGCGCCGGGGAGCTGTTTTTT
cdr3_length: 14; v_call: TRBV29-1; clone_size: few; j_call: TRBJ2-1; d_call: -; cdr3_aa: CSVTGTRDYNEQFF; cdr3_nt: TGCAGCGTAACCGGGACACGCGACTACAATGAGCAGTTCTTC
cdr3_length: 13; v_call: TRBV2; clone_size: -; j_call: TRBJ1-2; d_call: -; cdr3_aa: CASSVEANYGYTF; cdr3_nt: TGTGCCAGCAGTGTAGAGGCTAACTATGGCTACACCTTC
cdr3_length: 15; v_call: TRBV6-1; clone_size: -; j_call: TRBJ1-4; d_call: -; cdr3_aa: CASSEAARLNEKLFF; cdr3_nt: TGTGCCAGCAGTGAAGCAGCGCGGCTAAATGAAAAACTGTTTTTT
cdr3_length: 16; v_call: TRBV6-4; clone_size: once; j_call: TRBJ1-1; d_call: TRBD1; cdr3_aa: CASSDSRGTGVPEAFF; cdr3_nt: TGTGCCAGCAGTGACTCGAGAGGGACAGGGGTTCCTGAAGCTTTCTTT
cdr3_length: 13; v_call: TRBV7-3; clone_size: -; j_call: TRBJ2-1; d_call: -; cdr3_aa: CASSPHTGPEQFF; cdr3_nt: TGTGCCAGCAGCCCCCACACTGGGCCTGAGCAGTTCTTC
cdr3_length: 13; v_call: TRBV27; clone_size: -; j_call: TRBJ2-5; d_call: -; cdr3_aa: CASSLSQEETQYF; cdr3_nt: TGTGCCAGCAGTTTAAGTCAGGAAGAGACCCAGTACTTC